Following are 23 T cell receptor beta chains from one sample sequenced in a study of CD8 T cells in ankylosing spondylitis. TCRdb re-called the 5' RACE reads with MiXCR, one entry per CDR3 protein. Of 200,000 to 300,000 distinct CDR3 sequences detected, 8% to 11% appear once; the ten largest clones hold 2.6%. The sample consisted of blood, either unsorted or a sorted T cell fraction (not recorded which). These receptors were taken from a male donor with ankylosing spondylitis or in good health (not recorded which).

The rearrangement links TRBV20-1 to TRBJ1-2; no firm D call. CDR3 size: 12 residues. CDR1 and CDR2 (germline): DFQATT, SNEGSKA (reference sequence). Deletions cut 0 bases from V and 10 bases from J, with 12 bases between. As DNA, the CDR3 is TGCAGTGCTAGAGATGCTCGGTCCGTCTACACCTTC. It is translated as CSARDARSVYTF.

The table lists this clonotype with a few counts. This sequence joins TRBV3-1 and TRBJ2-2, with 10 bases matching TRBD2. Trimming at V came to 2 bases and at J to 1 base, leaving 4 bases not matched to a gene. Germline V gene sequence: CDR1 LGHDT, CDR2 YNNKEL (reference sequence). This CDR3 comprises 17 residues. In DNA, the CDR3 is TGTGCCAGCAGCCAACCCCAGCGGGAGGGGAACACCGGGGAGCTGTTTTTT. As protein: CASSQPQREGNTGELFF.

The chain joins TRBV6-2 or TRBV6-3 to TRBJ1-1; a weak D match, TRBD1 (5 bases). V was cut by 0 bases and J by 1 base, with 18 bases left in between. The CDR3 loop spans 18 amino acids. The germline V gene has CDR1 MNHEY and CDR2 SVGEGT. DNA of the CDR3: TGTGCCAGCAGTTACTCGGGGGGGGGAATATCTTGGAACACTGAAGCTTTCTTT. This sequence encodes CASSYSGGGISWNTEAFF.

The sample holds many counts of this clonotype. The chain links TRBV6-4 to TRBJ2-1, with TRBD2 matching 11 bases. Trimming cost V 0 bases and J 6 bases; bases outside gene matches: 1. The CDR3 loop spans 15 amino acids. The germline V gene encodes CDR1 MRHNA and CDR2 SNTAGT. The CDR3 loop reads CASSDSSGGANEQFF. CDR3 bases: TGTGCCAGCAGTGACTCTAGCGGGGGGGCCAATGAGCAGTTCTTC.

This clonotype has ten or more counts. V and J are TRBV5-1 and TRBJ2-7, with TRBD2 matching 10 bases. CDR1 and CDR2 from the germline V gene are SGHRS and YFSETQ. The CDR3 is 15 residues long. V gave up 4 bases and J gave up 3 bases; unmatched junction bases: 7. CDR3 nucleotides: TGCGCCAGCAGCCCCCAGCTAGCGGGGGACTACGAGCAGTACTTC. It encodes CASSPQLAGDYEQYF. The complete variable domain, with remaining parts taken from reference TRBV5-1 and TRBJ2-7, reads KAGVTQTPRYLIKTRGQQVTLSCSPISGHRSVSWYQQTPGQGLQFLFEYFSETQRNKGNFPGRFSGRQFSNSRSEMNVSTLELGDSALYLCASSPQLAGDYEQYFGPGTRLTVT.

V usage is TRBV4-1 and J usage is TRBJ2-7; 7 nucleotides agree with TRBD1. Germline V CDR1 and CDR2: MGHRA, YSYEKL. This CDR3 contains 15 residues. V shed 1 base, J shed 3 bases, and the junction held 6 bases outside the gene matches. DNA of the CDR3: TGCGCCAGCAGCCAAGTTGGGGCAGGGGGCTACGAGCAGTACTTC. Translated: CASSQVGAGGYEQYF.

On this clonotype itself: One end of the junction does not line up with germline, which may come from a read error. This rearrangement joins TRBV30 to TRBJ2-1; the D is unclear. This CDR3 has 14 residues. CDR1 is GTSNPN, CDR2 SVGIG, per germline (reference sequence). The CDR3 DNA follows: TGTGCCTGGAGTGTACGGTCCGCTCAGGAAGAAATGATCTTC. It specifies CAWSVRSAQEEMIF.

There are a few counts of this clonotype. V and J are TRBV7-9 and TRBJ2-6, with D unclear. Deletions cut 5 bases from V and 3 bases from J, with 8 bases between. The CDR3 totals 14 residues. Germline CDR1 is SEHNR and CDR2 is FQNEAQ (reference sequence). The CDR3 nucleotides read TGTGCCAGCAGCCCTTGGGATGGGGCCAACGTCCTGACTTTC. Protein product: CASSPWDGANVLTF.

This clonotype was seen repeatedly, ten times or more. The V call is TRBV5-1, the J call TRBJ2-5; D unresolved. Germline V lookup: CDR1 SGHRS, CDR2 YFSETQ. The CDR3 has 12 amino acids. With 5 bases removed from V and 0 bases from J, the gap between germline ends came to 5 bases. The CDR3 loop reads CASRRDQETQYF. As DNA, the CDR3 is TGCGCCAGCAGAAGGGACCAAGAGACCCAGTACTTC.

At least ten counts were recorded for this clonotype. V usage is TRBV11-1 and J usage is TRBJ2-1; D not certain. CDR1 is SGHAT, CDR2 FQDESV, per germline (reference sequence). V lost 5 bases and J lost 4, with 15 bases in between. The CDR3 loop spans 15 amino acids. CDR3 in DNA: TGTGCCAGCAGCCCCCAGAACAGCCTATACAATGAGCAGTTCTTC. Encoded protein: CASSPQNSLYNEQFF.

This clonotype has just a few counts. The rearrangement links TRBV20-1 to TRBJ1-4; TRBD1 might be the D (6 bases). The germline V gene encodes CDR1 DFQATT and CDR2 SNEGSKA (reference sequence). The CDR3 sequence is 14 residues long. V was cut by 5 bases and J by 4 bases, with 14 bases left in between. In DNA, the CDR3 is TGCAGTGCTGGCGGACAGCCCTTTAATGAAAAACTGTTTTTT. This encodes CSAGGQPFNEKLFF.

Note on this clonotype: Sequence at one end of the junction differs from germline and may be a read error. This chain connects TRBV2 to TRBJ2-1; 11 nucleotides align to TRBD2. The CDR3 runs 15 residues. From germline, CDR1 is SNHLY and CDR2 FYNNEI. The CDR3 DNA is TGTACCAGCAGGCTCGGGACTAGCGGAGACAATGAGCAGTTCTTC. Translation gives CTSRLGTSGDNEQFF.

This clonotype occurred a few times. The chain has TRBV30 and TRBJ1-2, with D unresolved. The germline V gene has CDR1 GTSNPN and CDR2 SVGIG (reference sequence). V was cut by 4 bases and J by 0 bases, with 18 bases left in between. The CDR3 has 16 amino acids. The CDR3 loop is CAWTIPGSTSNYGYTF. The CDR3 region has the DNA TGTGCCTGGACCATACCCGGAAGTACCTCTAACTATGGCTACACCTTC.

This clonotype was recorded a few times. The chain joins TRBV5-1 to TRBJ1-2, with D hard to call. The CDR3 loop spans 11 amino acids. Trimming pared 4 bases from V and 7 bases from J, leaving 8 bases between. The V gene's germline CDR1 is SGHRS and CDR2 YFSETQ. The CDR3 region has the DNA TGCGCCAGCAGCCGAGGATCTGGCTACACCTTC. It codes for CASSRGSGYTF.

Many counts were recorded for this clonotype. This chain connects TRBV5-1 to TRBJ2-3; weak D call: TRBD2 (6 bases). Trimming removed 4 bases at V and 4 bases at J, with 16 bases between. CDR1 is SGHRS and CDR2 is YFSETQ in the germline V gene. This CDR3 has 15 residues. Here the CDR3 reads CASSPPGGAADTQYF. The CDR3 DNA follows: TGCGCCAGCAGCCCGCCCGGGGGAGCTGCAGATACGCAGTATTTT.

The CDR3 region has the DNA TGTGCCAGCTCACCGGCACAGGGTAAGGACGAGCAGTACTTC. This gives the protein CASSPAQGKDEQYF. V and J are TRBV18 and TRBJ2-7; D perhaps matches TRBD1 (6 bases). V lost 3 bases, J lost 5 bases, and 14 bases lay in between. CDR1 is KGHSH and CDR2 is LQKENI in the germline V gene. The CDR3 has 14 amino acids. Drawing the rest from reference TRBV18 and TRBJ2-7, the complete variable domain is NAGVMQNPRHLVRRRGQEARLRCSPMKGHSHVYWYRQLPEEGLKFMVYLQKENIIDESGMPKERFSAEFPKEGPSILRIQQVVRGDSAAYFCASSPAQGKDEQYFGPGTRLTVT.

At least ten counts were recorded for this clonotype. The V and J genes are TRBV7-8 and TRBJ2-7, with D possibly TRBD1 on 6 matching bases. Between the trimmed V and J ends, which lost 6 bases and 4 bases, there was a span of 10 bases. The CDR3 spans 12 residues. CDR1 SGHVS and CDR2 FQNEAQ come from the germline V gene. The CDR3 sequence is CASRGHIYEQYF. CDR3 bases: TGTGCCAGCAGGGGACACATTTACGAGCAGTACTTC.

This clonotype was seen once. This chain links TRBV25-1 with TRBJ2-4; 9 bases line up with TRBD1. This CDR3 is built from 17 residues. V shed 6 bases and J 3 bases; nucleotides not matched to a gene: 12. Germline CDR1 is MGHDK and CDR2 is SYGVNS. The CDR3 spells CASSETLQGASKNIQYF. As DNA, the CDR3 is TGTGCCAGCAGCGAGACATTACAGGGGGCGAGCAAAAACATTCAGTACTTC.

This clonotype was seen at least ten times. V usage is TRBV12-3 or TRBV12-4 and J usage is TRBJ1-5; tentatively, D is TRBD1 (5 bases). The CDR3 sequence is 13 residues long. Trimming stripped 5 bases from V and 2 bases from J, with 7 bases between. CDR3 DNA sequence: TGTGCCAGCAGTAAAGGGGGCAATCAGCCCCAGCATTTT. Its translation: CASSKGGNQPQHF.

This clonotype showed up many times. The chain joins TRBV11-2 to TRBJ1-1; 7 nucleotides line up with TRBD1. The CDR3 extends over 15 amino acids. Losses at the gene ends were 0 bases for V and 1 base for J; bases not matched to a gene: 2. CDR1 SGHAT and CDR2 FQNNGV come from the germline V gene. CDR3 sequence: CASSLDWTGNTEAFF. The CDR3 DNA is TGTGCCAGCAGCTTAGATTGGACAGGGAACACTGAAGCTTTCTTT. Combining the CDR3 with reference TRBV11-2 and TRBJ1-1 gives the whole variable domain EAGVAQSPRYKIIEKRQSVAFWCNPISGHATLYWYQQILGQGPKLLIQFQNNGVVDDSQLPKDRFSAERLKGVDSTLKIQPAKLEDSAVYLCASSLDWTGNTEAFFGQGTRLTVV.

At least ten counts were recorded for this clonotype. Here the CDR3 reads CAAAVQKGAEQYF. The CDR3 DNA reads as TGTGCCGCAGCGGTTCAGAAGGGGGCAGAGCAGTACTTC. The chain links TRBV27 to TRBJ2-7, with 7 bases lining up with TRBD1. The CDR3 loop spans 13 amino acids. Germline-derived CDR1 and CDR2 are MNHEY and SMNVEV (reference sequence). The V and J ends lost 11 bases and 7 bases, in that order; junction bases with no gene match: 14.

This clonotype was found many times. This chain joins TRBV27 and TRBJ1-5; a weak D match, TRBD1 (6 bases). The length of the CDR3 is 15 residues. V lost 5 bases and J lost 1, with 12 bases in between. Germline CDR1 and CDR2: MNHEY and SMNVEV (reference sequence). This CDR3 is CASSGGPGSNQPQHF. CDR3 coding DNA: TGTGCCAGCAGTGGGGGGCCGGGGAGCAATCAGCCCCAGCATTTT.

CDR3 sequence (DNA): TGCAGCGGCACCCCCGAAGGGGGGGGCACAGATACGCAGTATTTT. This encodes CSGTPEGGGTDTQYF. V gene TRBV29-1 combines with J gene TRBJ2-3, with TRBD2 as a possible D gene (7 bases). Germline V CDR1 and CDR2: SQVTM, ANQGSEA. Between the trimmed V and J ends, which lost 7 bases and 1 base, there was a span of 18 bases. This CDR3 is 15 amino acids long.